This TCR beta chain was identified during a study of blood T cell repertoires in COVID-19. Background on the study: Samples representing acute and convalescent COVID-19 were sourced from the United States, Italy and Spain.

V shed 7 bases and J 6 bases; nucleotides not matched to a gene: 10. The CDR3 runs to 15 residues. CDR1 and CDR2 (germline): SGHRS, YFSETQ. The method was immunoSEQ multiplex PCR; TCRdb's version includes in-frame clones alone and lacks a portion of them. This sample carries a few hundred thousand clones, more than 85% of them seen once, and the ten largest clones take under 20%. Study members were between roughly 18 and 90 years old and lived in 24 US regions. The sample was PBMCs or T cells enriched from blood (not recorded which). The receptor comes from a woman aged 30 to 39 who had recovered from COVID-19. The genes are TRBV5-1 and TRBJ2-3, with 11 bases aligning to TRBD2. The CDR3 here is CASGPTSGRSDTQYF. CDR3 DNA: TGCGCCAGCGGACCTACTAGCGGGAGATCGGATACGCAGTATTTT.